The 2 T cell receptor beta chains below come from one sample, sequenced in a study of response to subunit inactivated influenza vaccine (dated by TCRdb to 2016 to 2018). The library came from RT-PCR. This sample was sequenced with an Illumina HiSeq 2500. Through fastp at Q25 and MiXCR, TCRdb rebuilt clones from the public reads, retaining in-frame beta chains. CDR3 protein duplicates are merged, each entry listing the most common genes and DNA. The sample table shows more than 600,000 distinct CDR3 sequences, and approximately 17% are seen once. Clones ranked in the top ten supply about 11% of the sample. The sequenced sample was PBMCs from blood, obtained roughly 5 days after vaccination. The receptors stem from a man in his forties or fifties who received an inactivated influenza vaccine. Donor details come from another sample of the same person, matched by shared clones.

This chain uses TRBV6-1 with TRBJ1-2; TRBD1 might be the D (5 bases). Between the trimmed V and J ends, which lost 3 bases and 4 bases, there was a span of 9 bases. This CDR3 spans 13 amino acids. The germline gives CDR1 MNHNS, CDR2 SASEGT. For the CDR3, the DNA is TGTGCCAGCAGTGAGGGGCGGACCTATGGCTACACCTTC. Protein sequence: CASSEGRTYGYTF.

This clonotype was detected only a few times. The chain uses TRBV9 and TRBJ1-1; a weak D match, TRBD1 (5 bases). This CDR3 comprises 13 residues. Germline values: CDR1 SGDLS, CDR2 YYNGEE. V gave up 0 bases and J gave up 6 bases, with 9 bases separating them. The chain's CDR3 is CASSVVTGAEAFF. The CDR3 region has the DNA TGTGCCAGCAGCGTAGTTACAGGCGCTGAAGCTTTCTTT.